This T cell receptor (beta chain) was retrieved from a study of shared clonotypes between healthy human individuals. This table comes from immunoSEQ multiplex PCR, and its TCRdb copy is limited to in-frame clones, with some not included. The sample has millions of clones; around 96% are singletons. Naive-designated CD8 cells lacked CD45RO, were positively enriched for CCR7, and omitted terminally differentiated effector memory CD45RA+ cells. With 4 bases clipped from V and 5 bases from J, the junction kept 2 bases outside the gene matches. Germline CDR1 and CDR2: SNHLY and FYNNEI. This CDR3 spans 13 amino acids.

This receptor was obtained from a man younger than 35 in good health. The chain is built from TRBV2 and TRBJ2-7; 10 nucleotides agree with TRBD1. Source material: naive CD8+ T cells sorted from blood. The CDR3 loop is CASSGQGAHEQYF. The CDR3 region has the DNA TGTGCCAGCAGTGGACAGGGGGCCCACGAGCAGTACTTC.